A selection of T cell receptor beta chains follows, all from one sample in a study of T cell repertoires in cytomegalovirus infection. No antigen has been identified for these receptors. MiXCR was run by TCRdb on the reads, yielding one entry per CDR3 protein. The sample contains approximately 990,000 distinct CDR3 sequences, approximately 31% of which appear only once. The specimen comprised cultured CD8+ T cells from PBMCs, sampled from culture after CMV antigen stimulation. These receptor sequences come from a human donor in good health (CMV status not recorded). Some clones in this sample may be carry-over from other donors' samples. Each CDR3 is given with its conserved first and last residue. A D gene is named only where the DNA matches it firmly. Clone size is stated in some rows and not others, as once, few, many or a class when expanded.

D	size	V	J	DNA	CDR3
TRBD1	-	TRBV14	TRBJ2-1	TGTGCCAGCAGCCAGTCGGGACAGGGGTGGTACAATGAGCAGTTCTTC	CASSQSGQGWYNEQFF
-	-	TRBV6-8	TRBJ2-3	TGTGCCAGCTGTTCCGGAACGACCACAGATACGCAGTATTTT	CASCSGTTTDTQYF
TRBD2	-	TRBV4-2	TRBJ2-1	TGTGCCAGCAGCCAGAATGACTGGCGGGGGGCCGGCTACTACAATGAGCAGTTCTTC	CASSQNDWRGAGYYNEQFF
TRBD2	few	TRBV4-1	TRBJ2-2	TGCGCCAGCAGCCCCCCCGCCGGGACTAGCGGGGCTAACACCGGGGAGCTGTTTTTT	CASSPPAGTSGANTGELFF
-	once	TRBV12-5	TRBJ1-1	TGTGCTAGTGGTCCCGGAGGCATGAACACTGAAGCTTTCTTT	CASGPGGMNTEAFF
TRBD1	few	TRBV6-2/TRBV6-3	TRBJ1-5	TGTGCCAGCAGTCCGGACAGGTCTTGGAATCAGCCCCAGCATTTT	CASSPDRSWNQPQHF
-	-	TRBV12-5	TRBJ1-2	TGTGCTAGTGGTTGGCACAGGGTTAACTATGGCTACACCTTC	CASGWHRVNYGYTF
-	-	TRBV4-1	TRBJ1-1	TGCGCCAGCAGCCAAGATCGAACCGCTGAAGCTTTCTTT	CASSQDRTAEAFF
-	-	TRBV12-3/TRBV12-4	TRBJ1-5	TGTGCCAGCAGTTTCCGGGACGGGTATAGCAATCAGCCCCAGCATTTT	CASSFRDGYSNQPQHF
-	many	TRBV14	TRBJ1-2	TGTGCCAGCAGCCATGGGCGGAGCTATGGCTACACCTTC	CASSHGRSYGYTF
TRBD1	many	TRBV5-6	TRBJ1-1	TGTGCCAGCAGCTATCCCCAGGGGGGCATGCACACTGAAGCTTTCTTT	CASSYPQGGMHTEAFF
TRBD1	-	TRBV5-4	TRBJ1-1	TGTGCCAGCAGCGGGACAGGGGGCGCTTTGACTGAAGCTTTCTTT	CASSGTGGALTEAFF
-	many	TRBV7-2	TRBJ2-7	TGTGCCAGCAGCTTAAGCGGAGACAGGATTGACTACGAGCAGTACTTC	CASSLSGDRIDYEQYF
-	-	TRBV9	TRBJ1-2	TGTGCCAGCAGCACCCAGCGGAAGGGCTGGGACTATGGCTACACCTTC	CASSTQRKGWDYGYTF
-	-	TRBV19	TRBJ2-3	TGTGCCAGTAGTCTCCTAGTCGCAGATACGCAGTATTTT	CASSLLVADTQYF
TRBD2	few	TRBV7-9	TRBJ2-5	TGTGCCAGCAGCAAACTAGCGGTCCAAGAGACCCAGTACTTC	CASSKLAVQETQYF
-	-	TRBV12-3/TRBV12-4	TRBJ1-4	TGTGCCAGCAGCCGCGGGGATGAAAAACTGTTTTTT	CASSRGDEKLFF
-	-	TRBV12-3/TRBV12-4	TRBJ2-3	TGTGCCAGCAGCTCTCTGGGACTGCCGTTGGATACGCAGTATTTT	CASSSLGLPLDTQYF
-	many	TRBV7-6	TRBJ2-3	TGTGCCAGCAGCCAGAGCCTATTTCTGGACCCTTCCACAGATACGCAGTATTTT	CASSQSLFLDPSTDTQYF
-	many	TRBV6-1	TRBJ1-1	TGTGCCAGCTGTGCGGGGGACACTGAAGCTTTCTTT	CASCAGDTEAFF
TRBD1	-	TRBV9	TRBJ1-1	TGTGCCAGCAGCCCCGGGACTTCCACGTTTTTACAGGGGGCTCGGGCTGAAGCTTTCTTT	CASSPGTSTFLQGARAEAFF
-	once	TRBV12-3/TRBV12-4	TRBJ1-5	TGTGCCAGCAGTTTAGCGCGGGCAGGGCCCAATCAGCCCCAGCATTTT	CASSLARAGPNQPQHF
-	few	TRBV6-5	TRBJ2-1	TGTGCCAGCAGTAGGGGGGGGGTCCTTAACAATGAGCAGTTCTTC	CASSRGGVLNNEQFF
-	-	TRBV7-2	TRBJ2-1	TGTGCCAGCAGCCTAGTAGTAAAGGAGCAGTTCTTC	CASSLVVKEQFF
-	-	TRBV2	TRBJ1-1	TGTGCCACCCCCTGGGGGGGGGCGAGGGAAGCTTTCTTT	CATPWGGAREAFF
TRBD2	-	TRBV6-2/TRBV6-3	TRBJ2-7	TGTGCCGGCGCCCGGGGACTAGCCTACGAGCAGTACTTC	CAGARGLAYEQYF
-	few	TRBV7-9	TRBJ1-4	TGTGCCAGCAGTTTTGTAGGAGTCGGAGAAAAACTGTTTTTT	CASSFVGVGEKLFF
-	many	TRBV7-8	TRBJ1-1	TGTGCCAGCAGCTTAGCGCGAATAGGGAAAACTGAAGCTTTCTTT	CASSLARIGKTEAFF
-	-	TRBV28	TRBJ2-3	TGTGCCAGCAGTTCCATAGGACCGGGAAAAGGCACAGATACGCAGTATTTT	CASSSIGPGKGTDTQYF
-	-	TRBV6-2/TRBV6-3	TRBJ1-5	TGTGCCAGCAAACCCCATCCGGGAAGCAATCAGCCCCAGCATTTT	CASKPHPGSNQPQHF
-	few	TRBV9	TRBJ2-1	TGTGCCAGCAGCGTAGTGCAGGGGTACAATGAGCAGTTCTTC	CASSVVQGYNEQFF
-	few	TRBV12-5	TRBJ2-2	TGTGCTAGTGGTTTGGTACTAGGATTCCAGGGCACCGGGGAGCTGTTTTTT	CASGLVLGFQGTGELFF
TRBD1	-	TRBV29-1	TRBJ2-7	TGCAGCGTTGAATCCCCTCCAGGGGGAAGCTACGAGCAGTACTTC	CSVESPPGGSYEQYF
-	-	TRBV12-3/TRBV12-4	TRBJ2-7	TGTGCCAGTACCTTTTCAGGGCCCTACGAGCAGTACTTC	CASTFSGPYEQYF
TRBD1	once	TRBV27	TRBJ1-6	TGTGCCAGCAGTCCAACAGGGGCTTACTCACCCCTCCACTTT	CASSPTGAYSPLHF
-	-	TRBV6-6	TRBJ2-3	TGTGCCAGCAAACCTCCCTTTCCAGCGGATACGCAGAATTTT	CASKPPFPADTQNF
-	-	TRBV15	TRBJ1-4	TGTGCCACCAGCAGAGACAGACAGACTAATGAAAAACTGTTTTTT	CATSRDRQTNEKLFF
-	few	TRBV19	TRBJ2-2	TGTGCCAGTAGTATAGGTGATAGCTGGGGGACCGGGGAGCTGTTTTTT	CASSIGDSWGTGELFF
-	many	TRBV2	TRBJ1-5	TGTGCCAGCAGCGAACAGCAGCCCCAGCATTTT	CASSEQQPQHF
TRBD1	-	TRBV28	TRBJ1-2	TGTGCCAGCAGTTTATGGGGAGCGGCAGGGGGTAATCCTAACTATGGCTACACCTTC	CASSLWGAAGGNPNYGYTF
TRBD1	-	TRBV7-3	TRBJ2-5	TGTGCCAGCAGCTTAATAGACAGGGACGAGACCCAGTACTTC	CASSLIDRDETQYF
TRBD2	-	TRBV7-6	TRBJ2-7	TGTGCCAGCAGCTTAGAACCCGGGACTAGCGGGGGTACCCCCCTACGCGAGCAGTACTTC	CASSLEPGTSGGTPLREQYF
-	-	TRBV6-2/TRBV6-3	TRBJ1-5	TGTGCCAGCACCGTTAAGCGTCAGCCCCAGCATTTT	CASTVKRQPQHF
-	few	TRBV10-2	TRBJ2-3	TGCGCCAGCAGTGAGTGGGGGCTCGCAGATACGCAGTATTTT	CASSEWGLADTQYF
TRBD1	-	TRBV20-1	TRBJ1-5	TGCAGTGCTAGAGAGGACAGGGGCTTGCTCGATCAGCCCCAGCATTTT	CSAREDRGLLDQPQHF
TRBD2	-	TRBV7-8	TRBJ2-1	TGTGCCAGCAGCTCTCCGGGCGGGGGGTCCTCCCACAATGAGCAGTTCTTC	CASSSPGGGSSHNEQFF
-	few	TRBV12-3/TRBV12-4	TRBJ2-7	TGTGCCAGCAGTTTTGGTCCGGCCTCCTACGAGCAGTACTTC	CASSFGPASYEQYF
TRBD1	-	TRBV19	TRBJ1-1	TGTGCCAGTAGGTTTGGACAGGGACCTGAAGCTTTCTTT	CASRFGQGPEAFF
-	-	TRBV7-6	TRBJ1-1	TGTGCCAGCAGCAAAGCCGACAGGAACACTGAAGCTTTCTTT	CASSKADRNTEAFF
-	-	TRBV27	TRBJ2-7	TGTGCCAGCAGCCACAGGATTTCAAACGACGAGCAGTACTTC	CASSHRISNDEQYF
-	few	TRBV2	TRBJ1-2	TGTGCCAGGGGGGGGCCAGATTATGGCTACACCTTC	CARGGPDYGYTF
TRBD1	-	TRBV19	TRBJ1-2	TGTGCCAGTATCTCGGACCGGGACAGGGACTTACGAGGCTACACCTTC	CASISDRDRDLRGYTF